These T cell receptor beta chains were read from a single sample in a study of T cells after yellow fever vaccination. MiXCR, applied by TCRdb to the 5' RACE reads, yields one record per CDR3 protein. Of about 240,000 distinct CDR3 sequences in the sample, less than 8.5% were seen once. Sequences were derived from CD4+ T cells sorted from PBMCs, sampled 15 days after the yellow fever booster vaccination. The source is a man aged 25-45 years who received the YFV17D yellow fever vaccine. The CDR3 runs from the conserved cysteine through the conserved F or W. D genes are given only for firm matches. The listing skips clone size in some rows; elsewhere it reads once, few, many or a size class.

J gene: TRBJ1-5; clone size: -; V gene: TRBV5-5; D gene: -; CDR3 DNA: TGTGCCAGCAGCTTGGGCACGAGTTACCAGCCCCAGCATTTT; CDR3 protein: CASSLGTSYQPQHF
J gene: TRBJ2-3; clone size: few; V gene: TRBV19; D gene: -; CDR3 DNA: TGTGCCAGTAGTATGGGAGATACGCAGTATTTT; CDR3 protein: CASSMGDTQYF
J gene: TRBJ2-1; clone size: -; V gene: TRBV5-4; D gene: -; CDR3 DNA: TGTGCCAGCAGCGCCGGGACATCCAGGAATGAGCAGTTCTTC; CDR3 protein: CASSAGTSRNEQFF
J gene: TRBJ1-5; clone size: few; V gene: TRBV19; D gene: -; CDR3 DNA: TGTGCCAGTACTCGCGGACCCAAAAGGGATCAGCCCCAGCATTTT; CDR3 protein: CASTRGPKRDQPQHF
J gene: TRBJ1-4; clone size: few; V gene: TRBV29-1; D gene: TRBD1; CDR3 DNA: TGCAGCGTTCGGACAGGGAAGAATGAAAAACTGTTTTTT; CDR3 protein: CSVRTGKNEKLFF
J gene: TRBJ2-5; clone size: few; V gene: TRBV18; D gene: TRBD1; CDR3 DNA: TGTGCCAGCTCACCACCGGGGACAGTGGGAGAGACCCAGTACTTC; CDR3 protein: CASSPPGTVGETQYF
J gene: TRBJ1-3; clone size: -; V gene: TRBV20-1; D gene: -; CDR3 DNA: TGCAGTGCTACTATCGACACCTACTCTGGAAACACCATATATTTT; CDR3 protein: CSATIDTYSGNTIYF
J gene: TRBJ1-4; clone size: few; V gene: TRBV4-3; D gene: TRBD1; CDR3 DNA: TGCGCCAGCAGCCAAGATTCCCCAGGGGGCGCGGAAAAACTGTTTTTT; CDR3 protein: CASSQDSPGGAEKLFF
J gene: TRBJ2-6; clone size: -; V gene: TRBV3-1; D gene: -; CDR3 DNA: TGTGCCAGCAGCCATTCCTTTGGGACAAGTTCGACCAACGTCCTGACTTTC; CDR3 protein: CASSHSFGTSSTNVLTF
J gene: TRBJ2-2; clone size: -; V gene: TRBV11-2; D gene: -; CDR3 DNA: TGTGCCAGCAGCTTAGCTGGCTTTTGGGGGGAGCTGTTTTTT; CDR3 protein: CASSLAGFWGELFF
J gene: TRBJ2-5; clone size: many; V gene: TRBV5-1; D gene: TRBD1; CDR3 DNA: TGCGCCAGCAAAACGACAGGGACCCCTCTTGGCCAAGAGACCCAGTACTTC; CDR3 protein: CASKTTGTPLGQETQYF
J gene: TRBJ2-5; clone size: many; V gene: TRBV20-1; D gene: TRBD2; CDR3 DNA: TGCAGTGCTAGGGGGGAGGGCCGGGAGACCCAGTACTTC; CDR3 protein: CSARGEGRETQYF
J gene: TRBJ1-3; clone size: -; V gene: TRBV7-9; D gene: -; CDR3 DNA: TGTGCCAGCAGCTTAGGGGGGCCCACAGGGTCGGGAAACACCATATATTTT; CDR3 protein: CASSLGGPTGSGNTIYF
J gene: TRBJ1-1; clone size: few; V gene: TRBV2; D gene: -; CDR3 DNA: TGTGCCAGCAGTGCAGGTCCCCTCGGGGCTTTCTTT; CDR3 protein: CASSAGPLGAFF
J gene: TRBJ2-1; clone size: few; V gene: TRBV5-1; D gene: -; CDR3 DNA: TGCGCCAGCAGCCGAGGGGCCCCCAGCGGGTACTCCTACAATGAGCAGTTCTTC; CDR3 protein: CASSRGAPSGYSYNEQFF